The clone carrying this T cell receptor (beta chain) was found a few times. With a J-beta primer mix and a sample-barcoded 5' primer, a second PCR ran roughly 6 to 11 cycles. Every cDNA molecule carried a tag from a template-switch adaptor bearing 12 random nucleotides. TCRdb fed the 5' RACE reads into MiXCR, producing one record per CDR3 protein. The sample lists 540,000 or so distinct CDR3 sequences, roughly 29% seen once, with around a sixth in the top ten. The sample originates from a study of blood T cells in healthy people across ages. Per germline, CDR1 SGHTA and CDR2 FQGNSA. The CDR3 has 15 amino acids. V was pared by 5 bases and J by 3 bases, with 11 bases between.

This clonotype was sampled from a woman aged 70-85 years in good health. Sequencing used blood. J is TRBJ2-6 and V is TRBV7-2, with no clear D. CDR3 bases: TGTGCCAGCAGCACCCACAGTAGTGGGGCCAACGTCCTGACTTTC. Translation gives CASSTHSSGANVLTF.